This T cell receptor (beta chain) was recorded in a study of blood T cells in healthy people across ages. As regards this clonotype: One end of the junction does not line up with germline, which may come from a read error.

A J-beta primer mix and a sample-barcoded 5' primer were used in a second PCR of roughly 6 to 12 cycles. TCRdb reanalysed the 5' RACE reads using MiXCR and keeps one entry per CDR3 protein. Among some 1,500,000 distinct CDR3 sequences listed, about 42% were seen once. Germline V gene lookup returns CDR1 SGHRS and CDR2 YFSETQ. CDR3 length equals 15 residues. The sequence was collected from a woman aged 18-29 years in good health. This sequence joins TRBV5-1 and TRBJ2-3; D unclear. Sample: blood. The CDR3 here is CAGSLFPEGTDTQYF. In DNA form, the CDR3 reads TGCGCCGGCAGCTTGTTTCCAGAGGGCACAGATACGCAGTATTTT.